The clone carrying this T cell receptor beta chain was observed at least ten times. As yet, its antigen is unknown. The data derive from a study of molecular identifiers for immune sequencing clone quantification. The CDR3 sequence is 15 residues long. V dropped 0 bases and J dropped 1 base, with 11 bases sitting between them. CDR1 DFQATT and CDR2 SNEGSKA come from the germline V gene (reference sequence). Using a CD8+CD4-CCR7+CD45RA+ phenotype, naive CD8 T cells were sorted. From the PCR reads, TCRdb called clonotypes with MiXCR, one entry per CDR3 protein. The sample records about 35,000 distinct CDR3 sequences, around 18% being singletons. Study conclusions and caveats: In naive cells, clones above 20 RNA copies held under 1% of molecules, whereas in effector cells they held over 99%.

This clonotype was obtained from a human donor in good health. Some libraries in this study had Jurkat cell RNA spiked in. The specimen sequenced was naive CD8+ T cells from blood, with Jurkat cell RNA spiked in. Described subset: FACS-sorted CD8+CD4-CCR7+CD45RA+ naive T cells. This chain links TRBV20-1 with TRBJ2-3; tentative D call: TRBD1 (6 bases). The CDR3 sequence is CSARDLYRGTDTQYF. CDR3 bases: TGCAGTGCTAGAGATCTCTACAGGGGCACAGATACGCAGTATTTT.